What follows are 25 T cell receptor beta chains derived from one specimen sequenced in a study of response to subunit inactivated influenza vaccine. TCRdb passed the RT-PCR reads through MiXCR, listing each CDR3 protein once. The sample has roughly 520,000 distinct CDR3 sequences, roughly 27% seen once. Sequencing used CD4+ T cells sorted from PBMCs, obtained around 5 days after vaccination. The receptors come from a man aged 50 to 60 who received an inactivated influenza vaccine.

Written as DNA, the CDR3 is TGTGCCAGCAGTCCCTCCACAGGGGCTCGGAATCATGGCTACACCTTC. Encoded protein: CASSPSTGARNHGYTF. The chain employs TRBV12-3 or TRBV12-4 and TRBJ1-2; 7 positions agree with TRBD1. The CDR3 has 16 residues. V shed 5 bases, J shed 6 bases, and the junction held 15 bases outside the gene matches.

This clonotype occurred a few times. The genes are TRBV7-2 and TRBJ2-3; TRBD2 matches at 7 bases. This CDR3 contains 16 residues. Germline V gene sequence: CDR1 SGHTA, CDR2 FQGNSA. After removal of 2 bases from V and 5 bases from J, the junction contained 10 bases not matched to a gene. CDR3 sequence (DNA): TGTGCCAGCAGCTTAACGGCTAGCGGAACGGGAGATACGCAGTATTTT. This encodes CASSLTASGTGDTQYF.

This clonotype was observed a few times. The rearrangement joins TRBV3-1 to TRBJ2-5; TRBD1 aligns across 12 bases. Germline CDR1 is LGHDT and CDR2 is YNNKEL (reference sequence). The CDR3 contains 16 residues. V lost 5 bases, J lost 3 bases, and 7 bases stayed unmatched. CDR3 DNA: TGTGCCAGCAGCTCCCGGGACAGGGGGCGCGAAGAGACCCAGTACTTC. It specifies CASSSRDRGREETQYF.

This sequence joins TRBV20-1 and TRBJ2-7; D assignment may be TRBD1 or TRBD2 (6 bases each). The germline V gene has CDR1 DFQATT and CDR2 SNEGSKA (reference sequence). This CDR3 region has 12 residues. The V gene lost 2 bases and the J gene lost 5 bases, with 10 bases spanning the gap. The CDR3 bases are TGCAGTGCTAGACGGGGGCGCGACGAGCAGTACTTC. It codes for CSARRGRDEQYF.

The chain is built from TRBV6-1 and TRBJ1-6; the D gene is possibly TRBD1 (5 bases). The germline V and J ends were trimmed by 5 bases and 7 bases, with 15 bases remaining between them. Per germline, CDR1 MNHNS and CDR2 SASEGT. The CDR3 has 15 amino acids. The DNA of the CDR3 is TGTGCCAGCAGTCGGGGAGGGGTAGAGAATTCACCCCTCCACTTT. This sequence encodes CASSRGGVENSPLHF.

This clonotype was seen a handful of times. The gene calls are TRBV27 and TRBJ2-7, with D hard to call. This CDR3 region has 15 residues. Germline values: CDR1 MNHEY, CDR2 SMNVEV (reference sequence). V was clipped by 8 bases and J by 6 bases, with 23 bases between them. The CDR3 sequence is CASGVRRDTATEQYF. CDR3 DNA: TGTGCCAGCGGGGTTAGGAGAGACACCGCCACCGAGCAGTACTTC.

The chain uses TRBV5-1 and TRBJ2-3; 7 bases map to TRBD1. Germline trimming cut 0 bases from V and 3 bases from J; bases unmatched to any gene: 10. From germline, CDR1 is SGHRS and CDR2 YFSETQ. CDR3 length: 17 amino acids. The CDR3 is CASSLEGQALRTDTQYF. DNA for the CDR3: TGCGCCAGCAGCTTGGAAGGACAGGCCTTAAGGACAGATACGCAGTATTTT.

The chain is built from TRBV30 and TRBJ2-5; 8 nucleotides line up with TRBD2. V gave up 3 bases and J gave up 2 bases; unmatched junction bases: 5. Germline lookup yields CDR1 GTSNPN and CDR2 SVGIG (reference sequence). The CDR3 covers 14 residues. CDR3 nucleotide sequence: TGTGCCTGGAGGGGTAGCGGGAAACAAGAGACCCAGTACTTC. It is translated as CAWRGSGKQETQYF.

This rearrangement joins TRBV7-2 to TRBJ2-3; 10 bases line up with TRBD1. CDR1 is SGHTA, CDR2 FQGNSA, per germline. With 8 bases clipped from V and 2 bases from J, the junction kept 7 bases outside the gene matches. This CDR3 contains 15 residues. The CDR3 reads CASAGQGVYTDTQYF. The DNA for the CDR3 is TGTGCCAGCGCCGGACAGGGGGTATACACAGATACGCAGTATTTT.

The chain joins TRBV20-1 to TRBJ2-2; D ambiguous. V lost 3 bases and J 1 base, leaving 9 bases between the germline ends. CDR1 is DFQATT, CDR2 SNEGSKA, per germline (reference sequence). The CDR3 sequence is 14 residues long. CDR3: CSASHNLNTGELFF. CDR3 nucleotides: TGCAGTGCTAGCCATAACCTGAACACCGGGGAGCTGTTTTTT.

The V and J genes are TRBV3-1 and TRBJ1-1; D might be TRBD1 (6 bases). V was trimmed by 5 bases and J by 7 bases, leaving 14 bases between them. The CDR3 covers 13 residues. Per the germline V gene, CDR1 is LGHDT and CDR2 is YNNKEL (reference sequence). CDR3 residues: CASSGRQGSEAFF. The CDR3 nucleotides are TGTGCCAGCAGCGGGAGGCAGGGGAGTGAAGCTTTCTTT.

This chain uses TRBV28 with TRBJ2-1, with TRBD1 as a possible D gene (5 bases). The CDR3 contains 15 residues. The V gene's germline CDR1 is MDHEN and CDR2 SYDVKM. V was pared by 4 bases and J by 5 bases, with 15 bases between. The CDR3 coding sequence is TGTGCCAGCAGTTCCCTGCAGGGCTGGAACAATGAGCAGTTCTTC. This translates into CASSSLQGWNNEQFF.

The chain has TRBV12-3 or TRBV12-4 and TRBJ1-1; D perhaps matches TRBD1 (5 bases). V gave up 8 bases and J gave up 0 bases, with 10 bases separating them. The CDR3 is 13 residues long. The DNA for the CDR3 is TGTGCCAGCGGGGCGATGATGAACACTGAAGCTTTCTTT. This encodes CASGAMMNTEAFF.

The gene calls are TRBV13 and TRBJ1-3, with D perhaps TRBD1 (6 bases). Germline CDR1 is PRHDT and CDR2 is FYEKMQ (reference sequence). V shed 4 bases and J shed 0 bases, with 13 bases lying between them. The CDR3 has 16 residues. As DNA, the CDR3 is TGTGCCAGCAGCTCTGGGACATCTAACTCTGGAAACACCATATATTTT. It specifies CASSSGTSNSGNTIYF.

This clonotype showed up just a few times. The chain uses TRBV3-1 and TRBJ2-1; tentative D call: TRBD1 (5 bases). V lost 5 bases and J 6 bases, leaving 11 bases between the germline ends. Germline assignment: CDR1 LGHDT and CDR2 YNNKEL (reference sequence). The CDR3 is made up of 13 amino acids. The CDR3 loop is CASSTPGINEQFF. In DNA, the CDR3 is TGTGCCAGCAGCACCCCAGGGATCAATGAGCAGTTCTTC.

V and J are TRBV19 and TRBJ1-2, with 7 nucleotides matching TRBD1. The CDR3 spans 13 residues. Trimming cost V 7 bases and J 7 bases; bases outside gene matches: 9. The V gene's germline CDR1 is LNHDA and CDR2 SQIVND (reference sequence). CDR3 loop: CASTMGRGLGYTF. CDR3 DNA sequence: TGTGCCAGTACCATGGGGAGGGGGCTTGGCTACACCTTC.

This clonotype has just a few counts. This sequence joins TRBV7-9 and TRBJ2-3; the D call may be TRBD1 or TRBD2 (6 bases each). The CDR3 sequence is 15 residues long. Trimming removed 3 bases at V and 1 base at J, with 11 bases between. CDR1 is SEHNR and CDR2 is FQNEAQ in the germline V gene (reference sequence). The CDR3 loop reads CASSFHREGTDTQYF. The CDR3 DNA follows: TGTGCCAGCAGCTTCCACAGGGAGGGCACAGATACGCAGTATTTT.

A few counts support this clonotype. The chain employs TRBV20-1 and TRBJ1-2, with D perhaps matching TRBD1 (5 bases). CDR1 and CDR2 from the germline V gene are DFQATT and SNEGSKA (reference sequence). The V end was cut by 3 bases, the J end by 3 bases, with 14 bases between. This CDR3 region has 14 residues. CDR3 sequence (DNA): TGCAGTGCTAGGGCGTGGGGGGGTGACTATGGCTACACCTTC. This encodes CSARAWGGDYGYTF.

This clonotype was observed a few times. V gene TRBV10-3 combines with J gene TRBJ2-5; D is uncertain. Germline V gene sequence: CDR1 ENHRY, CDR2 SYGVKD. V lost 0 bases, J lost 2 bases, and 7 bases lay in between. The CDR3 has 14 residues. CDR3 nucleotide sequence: TGTGCCATCAGTGAGTCAGACGGACAAGAGACCCAGTACTTC. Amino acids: CAISESDGQETQYF.

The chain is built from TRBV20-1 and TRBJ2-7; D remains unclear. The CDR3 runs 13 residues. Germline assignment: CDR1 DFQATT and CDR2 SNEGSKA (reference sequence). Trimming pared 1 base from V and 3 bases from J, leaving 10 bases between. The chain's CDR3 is CSARVSRDYEQYF. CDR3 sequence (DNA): TGCAGTGCTAGAGTGTCCCGAGACTACGAGCAGTACTTC.

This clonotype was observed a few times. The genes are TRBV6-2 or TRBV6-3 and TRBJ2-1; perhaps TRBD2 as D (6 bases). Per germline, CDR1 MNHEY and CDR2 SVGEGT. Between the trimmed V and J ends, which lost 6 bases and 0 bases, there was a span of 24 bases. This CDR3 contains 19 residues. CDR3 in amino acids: CASRDLGSGAQSSYNEQFF. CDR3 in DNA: TGTGCCAGCAGGGACTTAGGTAGCGGAGCCCAAAGCTCCTACAATGAGCAGTTCTTC.

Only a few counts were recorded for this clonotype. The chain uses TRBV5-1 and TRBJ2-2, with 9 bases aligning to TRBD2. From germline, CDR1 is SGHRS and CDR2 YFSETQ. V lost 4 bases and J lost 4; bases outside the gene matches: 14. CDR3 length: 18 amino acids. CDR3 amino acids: CASSRNLAGVFGTGELFF. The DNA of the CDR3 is TGCGCCAGCAGCCGAAATTTAGCGGGAGTCTTTGGCACCGGGGAGCTGTTTTTT. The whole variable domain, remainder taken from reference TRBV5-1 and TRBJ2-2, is KAGVTQTPRYLIKTRGQQVTLSCSPISGHRSVSWYQQTPGQGLQFLFEYFSETQRNKGNFPGRFSGRQFSNSRSEMNVSTLELGDSALYLCASSRNLAGVFGTGELFFGEGSRLTVL.

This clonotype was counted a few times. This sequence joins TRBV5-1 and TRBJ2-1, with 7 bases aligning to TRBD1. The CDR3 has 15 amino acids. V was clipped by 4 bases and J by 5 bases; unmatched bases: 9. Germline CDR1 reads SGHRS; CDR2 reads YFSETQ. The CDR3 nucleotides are TGCGCCAGCAGCCGAGAGAGGGGGACAGACAATGAGCAGTTCTTC. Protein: CASSRERGTDNEQFF.

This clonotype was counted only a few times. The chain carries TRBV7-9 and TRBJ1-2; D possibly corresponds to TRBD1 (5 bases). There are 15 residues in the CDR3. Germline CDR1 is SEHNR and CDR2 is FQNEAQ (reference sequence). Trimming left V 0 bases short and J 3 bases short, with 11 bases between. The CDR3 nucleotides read TGTGCCAGCAGCTTAGCGGGGGGAGAAGACTATGGCTACACCTTC. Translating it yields CASSLAGGEDYGYTF.

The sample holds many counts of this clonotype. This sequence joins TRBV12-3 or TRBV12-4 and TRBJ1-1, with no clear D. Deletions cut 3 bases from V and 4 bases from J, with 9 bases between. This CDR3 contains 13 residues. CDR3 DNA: TGTGCCAGCAGTTTTTCCCGGGGCACTGAAGCTTTCTTT. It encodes CASSFSRGTEAFF.